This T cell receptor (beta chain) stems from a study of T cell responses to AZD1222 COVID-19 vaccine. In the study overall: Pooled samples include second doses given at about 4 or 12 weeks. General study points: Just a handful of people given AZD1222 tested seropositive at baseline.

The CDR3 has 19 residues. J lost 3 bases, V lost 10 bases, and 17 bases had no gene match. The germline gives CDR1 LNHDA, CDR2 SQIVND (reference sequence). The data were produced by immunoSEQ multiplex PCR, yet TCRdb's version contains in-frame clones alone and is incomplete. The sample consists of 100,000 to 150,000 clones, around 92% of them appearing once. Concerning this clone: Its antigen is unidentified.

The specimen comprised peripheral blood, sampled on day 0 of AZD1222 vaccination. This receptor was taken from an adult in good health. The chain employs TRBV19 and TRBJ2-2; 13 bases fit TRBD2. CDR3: CATPKSGTSGIRDTGELFF. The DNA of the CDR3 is TGTGCCACTCCAAAGTCCGGGACTAGCGGGATTCGGGACACCGGGGAGCTGTTTTTT.